This is a list of T cell receptor beta chains from one sample in a study of OX40 agonist ivuxolimab in advanced cancers. Here immunoSEQ multiplex PCR was the method, and the copy in TCRdb shows in-frame clones only, minus some. The table lists 25,000 to 35,000 clones, approximately 84% of them singletons. This material consisted of CD4+ or CD8+ T cells sorted from blood, taken in a trial of the OX40 agonist ivuxolimab. The receptors were sampled from an adult with an advanced solid tumor such as melanoma, head and neck, liver or kidney cancer. Both conserved end residues are trimmed from each CDR3. A D gene is named only where the DNA matches it firmly.

v_call: TRBV6-6
j_call: TRBJ1-5
d_call: NA
cdr3_aa: ASSGGPGGSNQPQH

v_call: TRBV19
j_call: TRBJ1-1
d_call: NA
cdr3_aa: ASSNRQNTEAF

v_call: TRBV7-3
j_call: TRBJ2-2
d_call: NA
cdr3_aa: ASSAGIPGLGELF

v_call: TRBV11-2
j_call: TRBJ2-7
d_call: TRBD1
cdr3_aa: ASSGWTGGSYEQY

v_call: TRBV28
j_call: TRBJ1-5
d_call: TRBD1
cdr3_aa: ASRWTGEVNQPQH

v_call: TRBV9
j_call: TRBJ2-1
d_call: NA
cdr3_aa: ASSEQGSYNEQF

v_call: TRBV7-7
j_call: TRBJ2-1
d_call: NA
cdr3_aa: ASSIQGNYNEQF

v_call: TRBV5-6
j_call: TRBJ1-2
d_call: NA
cdr3_aa: ASSAEARFYGYT

v_call: TRBV9
j_call: TRBJ2-1
d_call: TRBD1
cdr3_aa: ASSGKTGGAYNEQF

v_call: TRBV6-5
j_call: TRBJ2-2
d_call: NA
cdr3_aa: ASRYAGANTGELF

v_call: TRBV7-6
j_call: TRBJ1-4
d_call: NA
cdr3_aa: ASSLALSEKLF

v_call: TRBV4-3
j_call: TRBJ1-1
d_call: NA
cdr3_aa: ASSQGIRMNTEAF

v_call: TRBV6-6
j_call: TRBJ2-3
d_call: TRBD1
cdr3_aa: ASGTGAFTSTDTQY